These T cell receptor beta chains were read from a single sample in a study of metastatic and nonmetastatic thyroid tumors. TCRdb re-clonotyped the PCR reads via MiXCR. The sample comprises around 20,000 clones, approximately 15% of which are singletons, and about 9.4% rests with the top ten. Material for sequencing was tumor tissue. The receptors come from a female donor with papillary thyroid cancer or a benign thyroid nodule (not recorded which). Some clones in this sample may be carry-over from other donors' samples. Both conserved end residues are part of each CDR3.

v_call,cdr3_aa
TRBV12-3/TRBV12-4,CASSFSFLGETQYF
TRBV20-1,CSASSGGALAKNIQYF
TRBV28,CASTETGTAYNEQFF
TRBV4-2,CASSQEAAGSHYF
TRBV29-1,CSADLGQTLYGYTF
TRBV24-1,CATSDSTGLAVADTQYF
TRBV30,CAWKGTGALTGELFF
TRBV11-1,CASSLSAGNTDTQYF
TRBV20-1,CSARMGVLNTEAFF
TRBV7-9,CASSGGTGGLYEKYF
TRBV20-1,CSARGWGGANYGYTF